The source of this TCR beta chain is a study of vaccination effects on CD4 cells after COVID-19. About the study: Sampling occurred a median 72 days post second dose, range 14 to 241.

Clones were read by immunoSEQ multiplex PCR, and TCRdb kept only the in-frame ones, dropping some. The table includes some 12,000 clones, about 72% detected once. Judged by abundance, this clone is medium-sized (0.01 to 0.1%). Antigen: not known. Study conclusions and caveats: Small numbers of convalescent patients limited the study. It also lacked early post-infection timepoints.

Germline CDR1 and CDR2: SGHTA and FQGNSA. The CDR3 is made up of 15 amino acids. V dropped 3 bases and J dropped 6; count of bases not matched to a gene: 9. Antigen-specific CD4+ T cell clonotypes were called by their expansion after viral peptide-pool culture in ViraFEST. Around day 10 of culture, CD4+ T cells were separated out. Each participant was administered two doses of either the BNT162b2 or the mRNA-1273 vaccine. Recipients of the vaccine had no prior SARS-CoV-2 infection and negative nucleocapsid antibodies. Days 3 and 7 were when half the medium was replaced with IL-2 medium. The clonotype was recovered from a human donor who received a COVID-19 vaccine. The J gene is TRBJ1-2, the V gene TRBV7-2; 8 bases fit TRBD1. The source material was CD4+ T cells from PBMCs cultured with SARS-CoV-2 spike peptides, sampled after COVID-19 vaccination. The CDR3: CASSFGQGSLNGYTF. The CDR3 DNA follows: TGTGCCAGCAGCTTTGGACAGGGCTCCTTAAATGGCTACACCTTC.